The 24 T cell receptor beta chains in this list originate from one sample, sequenced in a study of T cells in Graves' hyperthyroidism and ophthalmopathy (dated by TCRdb to about 2019). The method behind the library was multiplex PCR. Sequencing instrument: Illumina HiSeq 2000. The TCR beta CDR3 regions were amplified from RNA transcripts. The TCR CDR3 was subjected to a first round of RT-PCR using the HTBI primer set and the Qiagen OneStep RT-PCR kit. TCRdb passed the public sequencing reads through fastp at Q25 and MiXCR, retaining productive beta sequences. Rows matching on CDR3 protein sequence are summarized as one entry with the most common DNA and genes. The table for this sample lists hundreds of thousands of distinct CDR3 sequences; approximately 40% of them were counted only once. The ten largest clones take up 7.5% to 9.5% of the sample. Sequenced input: blood. These receptors were obtained from a man between 18 and 35 years old with Graves' hyperthyroidism.

The chain links TRBV11-2 to TRBJ2-7, with 9 nucleotides matching TRBD1. The V gene's germline CDR1 is SGHAT and CDR2 FQNNGV. The V and J ends lost 11 bases and 3 bases, in that order; junction bases with no gene match: 8. CDR3 length: 13 amino acids. The CDR3 spells CARAGQGRYEQYF. CDR3 nucleotide sequence: TGTGCCCGCGCGGGACAGGGTCGCTACGAGCAGTACTTC.

This sequence joins TRBV24-1 and TRBJ1-2; 10 positions agree with TRBD1. J gave up 8 bases and V 11 bases, and 16 bases lay outside the gene matches. The CDR3 is 15 amino acids. Germline CDR1 KGHDR, CDR2 SFDVKD. CDR3 sequence (DNA): TGTGCCAGCAGAAGGACCGGGACAGGGGTCGGAGGCTACACCTTC. Translation: CASRRTGTGVGGYTF.

This clonotype was counted ten times or more. This rearrangement joins TRBV12-3 or TRBV12-4 to TRBJ1-2, with no clear D. Deletions cut 5 bases from V and 0 bases from J, with 13 bases between. This CDR3 region has 15 residues. The CDR3 sequence is CASSPRQWANYGYTF. The CDR3 coding sequence is TGTGCCAGCAGTCCCCGCCAGTGGGCTAACTATGGCTACACCTTC.

As DNA, the CDR3 is TGTGCCAGCAGTTCCAACCAAGCTAATGAAAAACTGTTTTTT. Amino acid sequence: CASSSNQANEKLFF. This chain connects TRBV9 to TRBJ1-4; D is unclear. This CDR3 region has 14 residues. Trimming removed 5 bases at V and 3 bases at J, with 11 bases between. Germline CDR1 SGDLS, CDR2 YYNGEE. Full variable domain (rest looked up from reference TRBV9 and TRBJ1-4): DSGVTQTPKHLITATGQRVTLRCSPRSGDLSVYWYQQSLDQGLQFLIQYYNGEERAKGNILERFSAQQFPDLHSELNLSSLELGDSALYFCASSSNQANEKLFFGSGTQLSVL.

The genes are TRBV5-1 and TRBJ1-4; the D gene is possibly TRBD1 (5 bases). The CDR3 is 13 residues long. Germline values: CDR1 SGHRS, CDR2 YFSETQ. V was shortened by 3 bases and J by 4 bases, with 7 bases between the two germline ends. This CDR3 reads CASSWGDNEKLFF. CDR3 DNA sequence: TGCGCCAGCAGCTGGGGCGATAATGAAAAACTGTTTTTT.

This clonotype turned up a few times. The gene calls are TRBV6-5 and TRBJ2-5; 10 bases map to TRBD2. CDR1 is MNHEY, CDR2 SVGAGI, per germline. The CDR3 runs to 16 residues. Trimming removed 5 bases from V and 2 bases from J; junction bases left unmatched: 8. The CDR3 loop reads CASSPKAGGIQETQYF. The CDR3 DNA reads as TGTGCCAGCAGTCCAAAAGCGGGGGGGATTCAAGAGACCCAGTACTTC.

The chain couples TRBV19 to TRBJ1-2; no clear D gene. CDR3 length equals 14 residues. V lost 2 bases and J 4 bases, leaving 11 bases between the germline ends. Germline assignment: CDR1 LNHDA and CDR2 SQIVND (reference sequence). The CDR3 reads CASSIWWISYGYTF. The CDR3 region has the DNA TGTGCCAGTAGTATATGGTGGATTTCCTATGGCTACACCTTC.

This sequence joins TRBV7-8 and TRBJ1-3; D is perhaps TRBD1 (5 bases). This CDR3 is built from 15 residues. Germline V gives CDR1 SGHVS, CDR2 FQNEAQ. Trimming took off 4 bases at V and 5 bases at J, with 15 bases between the two ends. For the CDR3, the DNA is TGTGCCAGCAGCTCCCAGGGCGGGTTGAGAAACACCATATATTTT. Amino acids: CASSSQGGLRNTIYF. The whole variable domain, remainder taken from reference TRBV7-8 and TRBJ1-3, is GAGVSQSPRYKVAKRGQDVALRCDPISGHVSLFWYQQALGQGPEFLTYFQNEAQLDKSGLPSDRFFAERPEGSVSTLKIQRTQQEDSAVYLCASSSQGGLRNTIYFGEGSWLTVV.

This clonotype was seen at least ten times. This chain links TRBV10-3 with TRBJ1-5; TRBD1 might be the D (6 bases). The CDR3 has 14 amino acids. The germline V and J ends were trimmed by 3 bases and 7 bases, with 13 bases remaining between them. In germline, CDR1 is ENHRY, CDR2 SYGVKD. For the CDR3, the DNA is TGTGCCATCAGTGAAGGGGGGATAGAACAGCCCCAGCATTTT. The encoded protein is CAISEGGIEQPQHF.

The CDR3 sequence: CASRGDRAYGYTF. The CDR3 bases are TGTGCCAGCAGAGGAGACAGGGCCTATGGCTACACCTTC. This chain joins TRBV7-3 and TRBJ1-2, with 7 nucleotides matching TRBD1. The V gene's germline CDR1 is SGHTA and CDR2 FQGTGA. The CDR3 runs to 13 residues. Trimming at V came to 6 bases and at J to 4 bases, leaving 5 bases not matched to a gene.

This clonotype was seen only once. This chain uses TRBV9 with TRBJ2-7; TRBD1 might be the D (5 bases). The V end was cut by 3 bases, the J end by 0 bases, with 13 bases between. The CDR3 contains 15 residues. Germline CDR1 reads SGDLS; CDR2 reads YYNGEE. Written as DNA, the CDR3 is TGTGCCAGCAGCGGGGCTACCCAGGGCTCCTACGAGCAGTACTTC. Its translation is CASSGATQGSYEQYF.

This clonotype was counted at least ten times. The chain has TRBV7-8 and TRBJ1-5; TRBD1 agrees at 8 bases. The CDR3 contains 17 residues. Per germline, CDR1 SGHVS and CDR2 FQNEAQ. After removal of 0 bases from V and 0 bases from J, the junction contained 4 bases not matched to a gene. In DNA, the CDR3 is TGTGCCAGCAGCTTAGCCTGGGACAGGTATAGCAATCAGCCCCAGCATTTT. Protein product: CASSLAWDRYSNQPQHF. The entire variable domain, with the rest obtained from reference TRBV7-8 and TRBJ1-5, is as follows: GAGVSQSPRYKVAKRGQDVALRCDPISGHVSLFWYQQALGQGPEFLTYFQNEAQLDKSGLPSDRFFAERPEGSVSTLKIQRTQQEDSAVYLCASSLAWDRYSNQPQHFGDGTRLSIL.

In nucleotides, the CDR3 is TGTGCCAGCACTCAGAAGAACACTGAAGCTTTCTTT. Its translation: CASTQKNTEAFF. V is TRBV12-3 or TRBV12-4 and J is TRBJ1-1; D call uncertain. The V end was cut by 7 bases, the J end by 1 base, with 7 bases between. CDR3 length equals 12 residues.

As DNA, the CDR3 is TGTGCCACCAGTGACCGGACAGGGGCGGCAGATACGCAGTATTTT. As protein: CATSDRTGAADTQYF. J is TRBJ1-5 and V is TRBV24-1; TRBD1 matches at 9 bases. The better agreement between TRBJ2-3 and the DNA end casts doubt on the J call. The CDR3 runs to 15 residues. Germline lookup yields CDR1 KGHDR and CDR2 SFDVKD.

The chain links TRBV20-1 to TRBJ2-7, with D hard to call. Germline assignment: CDR1 DFQATT and CDR2 SNEGSKA (reference sequence). The length of the CDR3 is 15 residues. Trimming pared 0 bases from V and 3 bases from J, leaving 15 bases between. In DNA form, the CDR3 reads TGCAGTGCTAGAGACCCGCGAAGCGTCGACTACGAGCAGTACTTC. Protein: CSARDPRSVDYEQYF.

V is TRBV5-1 and J is TRBJ2-7, with D possibly being TRBD1 (5 bases). Germline loops: CDR1 SGHRS, CDR2 YFSETQ. The CDR3 is 14 amino acids. The V and J ends lost 0 bases and 3 bases respectively, with 10 bases between them. The CDR3 loop is CASSLGTKLYEQYF. CDR3 nucleotide sequence: TGCGCCAGCAGCTTGGGGACAAAGCTCTACGAGCAGTACTTC.

This clonotype was counted ten times or more. The chain couples TRBV29-1 to TRBJ1-1, with 9 bases lining up with TRBD1. This CDR3 region has 14 residues. V lost 2 bases, J lost 3 bases, and 4 bases stayed unmatched. Germline V CDR1 and CDR2: SQVTM, ANQGSEA. The CDR3 spells CSVELTGGHTEAFF. The DNA for the CDR3 is TGCAGCGTTGAACTGACAGGGGGTCACACTGAAGCTTTCTTT.

This clonotype has only a few counts. V gene TRBV4-1 combines with J gene TRBJ2-7; 11 bases map to TRBD2. CDR1 and CDR2 from the germline V gene are MGHRA and YSYEKL. The V segment lost 0 bases and the J segment 4 bases; nucleotides outside the gene matches: 5. This CDR3 contains 16 residues. Here the CDR3 DNA reads TGCGCCAGCAGCCAAGATAGAGTAGCGGGAGGGTACGAGCAGTACTTC. It translates to CASSQDRVAGGYEQYF.

This clonotype came up many times. The CDR3 nucleotides are TGCAGCGTCGGACATTTTCGGGAGCAGTACTTC. Translating gives CSVGHFREQYF. This rearrangement joins TRBV29-1 to TRBJ2-7; a possible D gene is TRBD1 (5 bases). The CDR3 is 11 amino acids. Germline CDR1 is SQVTM and CDR2 is ANQGSEA. Trimming took 6 bases from V and 7 from J, leaving 13 bases between them.

The rearrangement uses TRBV6-5 and TRBJ1-3; the D is unclear. Looked up from germline, CDR1 is MNHEY and CDR2 is SVGAGI. CDR3 size: 15 residues. Trimming shortened V by 3 bases and J by 0 bases, and 9 bases separated the two germline ends. The CDR3 is CASSYREASGNTIYF. CDR3 bases: TGTGCCAGCAGTTATAGGGAAGCCTCTGGAAACACCATATATTTT.

The rearrangement joins TRBV7-9 to TRBJ2-7; D remains unclear. The CDR3 covers 13 residues. CDR1 is SEHNR and CDR2 is FQNEAQ in the germline V gene (reference sequence). The CDR3 protein is CASSLSSPAEQYF. In DNA form, the CDR3 reads TGTGCTTCATCCCTATCCTCCCCTGCCGAGCAGTACTTC.

V is TRBV10-1 and J is TRBJ2-1; perhaps D is TRBD1 or TRBD2 (5 bases each). This CDR3 contains 13 residues. Looked up from germline, CDR1 is WNHNN and CDR2 is SYGVQD (reference sequence). V lost 4 bases and J lost 10, with 14 bases in between. DNA for the CDR3: TGCGCCAGCAGTGTCTCGGTGGGGGACGAGCAGTTCTTC. Its translation is CASSVSVGDEQFF.

This clonotype was seen a few times. The rearrangement uses TRBV29-1 and TRBJ2-2, with a possible D match to TRBD1 (6 bases). The CDR3 consists of 10 residues. Looked up from germline, CDR1 is SQVTM and CDR2 is ANQGSEA. The V end was cut by 6 bases, the J end by 9 bases, with 8 bases between. The CDR3 DNA reads TGCAGCGTATGGGACAGGGAGCTGTTTTTT. It translates to CSVWDRELFF.

This clonotype was found many times. This chain links TRBV7-6 with TRBJ1-1; D is undetermined. Trimming stripped 1 base from V and 3 bases from J, with 9 bases between. Germline loops: CDR1 SGHVS, CDR2 FNYEAQ. The CDR3 extends over 14 amino acids. The CDR3 nucleotides read TGTGCCAGCAGCTTAGGGTGGGCGGACACTGAAGCTTTCTTT. This sequence encodes CASSLGWADTEAFF.